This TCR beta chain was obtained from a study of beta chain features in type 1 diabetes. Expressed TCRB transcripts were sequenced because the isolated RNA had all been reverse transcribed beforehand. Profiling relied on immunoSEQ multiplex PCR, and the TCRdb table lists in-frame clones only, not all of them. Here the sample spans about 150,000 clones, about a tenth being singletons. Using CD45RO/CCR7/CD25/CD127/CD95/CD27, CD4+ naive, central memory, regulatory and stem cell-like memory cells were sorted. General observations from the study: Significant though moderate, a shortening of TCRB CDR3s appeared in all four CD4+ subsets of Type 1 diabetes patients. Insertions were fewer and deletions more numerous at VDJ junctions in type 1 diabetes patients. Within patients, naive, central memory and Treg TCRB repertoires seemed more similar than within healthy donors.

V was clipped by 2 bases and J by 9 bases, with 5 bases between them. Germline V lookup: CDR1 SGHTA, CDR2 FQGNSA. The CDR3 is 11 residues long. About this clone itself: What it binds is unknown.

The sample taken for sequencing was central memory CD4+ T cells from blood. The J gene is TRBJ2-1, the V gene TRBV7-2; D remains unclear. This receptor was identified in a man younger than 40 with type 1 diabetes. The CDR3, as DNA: TGTGCCAGCAGCTTACTAGTTGAGCAGTTCTTC. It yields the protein CASSLLVEQFF.